The entry below gives a single T cell receptor (beta chain) sequence along with its context. Its specific antigen is unknown. Base qualities are missing; no much larger clone stands one base away. The sample is drawn from a study of ipilimumab plus nivolumab after autologous stem cell transplantation (TCRdb year 2021). About the study as a whole: A median of about five ipilimumab doses and 7 or 8 nivolumab doses was received by trial patients. Patients with high-risk diffuse large B cell lymphoma, mature T cell lymphoma, or multiple myeloma undergoing autologous transplant were enrolled in the trial. The myeloma cohort included high-risk transplant-naive patients and patients relapsing within 3 years of a first autologous transplant. The intent-to-treat population of the trial consisted of around 37 patients.

The paper's findings and limits, for the study overall: According to the authors, a biologic rationale for studying the approach further came from T cell receptor repertoire, regulatory T cell phenotype and gut microbiota profiles. Combined checkpoint inhibition as post-transplant consolidation was concluded by the authors to appear tolerable.

The germline V gene (reference sequence) specifies MNHNY as CDR1 and SVGAGI as CDR2. A distance of 11 bases separates the germline ends of V and J, which lose 2 bases and 4 bases respectively. CDR3 length: 14 amino acids, cysteine to phenylalanine. The only DNA kept is the CDR3, 42 bases in frame from the first base. Library prep was done by the immunoSEQ multiplex PCR assay. TCRdb obtained this table from immuneACCESS and retained in-frame rearrangements with V and J assigned. These tables miss some clones; where compared with another copy, unresolved V genes account for less than half of the shortfall, and the remainder is unexplained. The sample table records 43,000 or so clones; 70% to 90% of these occur just once. The ten largest clonotypes hold around 0.86% of the sample. Starting 14 to 28 days after the autologous transplant, patients began checkpoint therapy, which included ipilimumab at 1 mg/kg intravenously on day 1 of selected weeks. Nivolumab was given at 3 mg/kg intravenously on day 1 of weeks 1, 4, 7, 10, and every two weeks through week 26. This Phase Ib clinical trial tested ipilimumab plus nivolumab, a combined checkpoint inhibition, as consolidation after autologous stem cell transplantation.

Sequencing was performed on PBMCs, taken in a trial of ipilimumab plus nivolumab as post-transplant consolidation. This TCR came from a male donor with multiple myeloma. Here the chain combines TRBV6-6 and TRBJ1-1; a tentative D call is TRBD1 (5 bases match). The DNA reads as follows: TGTGCCAGCAGTTACAGGGTGAGGGGCACTGAAGCTTTCTTT. Translated, it gives CASSYRVRGTEAFF.